These T cell receptor beta chains were read from a single sample in a study of CD8 T cells in ankylosing spondylitis. TCRdb ran MiXCR on the 5' RACE reads and lists one entry per CDR3 protein. The table has 200,000 to 250,000 distinct CDR3 sequences, roughly 24% seen once. The specimen sequenced was blood, either unsorted or a sorted T cell fraction (not recorded which). These receptors came from a male donor with ankylosing spondylitis or in good health (not recorded which). Both conserved end residues are part of each CDR3. The D gene is left open where the match is weak. Some rows mark clone size as missing; the rest say once, few, many or name a class of expanded clone.

V	D	size	J	DNA	CDR3
TRBV7-2	NA	many	TRBJ1-4	TGTGCCAGCAGCCCTGGGGACGCGAGTAGTGAAAAACTGTTTTTT	CASSPGDASSEKLFF
TRBV20-1	NA	few	TRBJ1-6	TGCAGTGCTAGAGCCACCGGAACAGATAATTCACCCCTCCACTTT	CSARATGTDNSPLHF
TRBV5-1	NA	many	TRBJ2-2	TGCGCCAGCAGCTTGGGACAGACCACCGGGGAGCTGTTTTTT	CASSLGQTTGELFF
TRBV6-1	TRBD1	NA	TRBJ1-1	TGTGCCAGCAGTCAGGAGGGGGCACGCACTGAAGCTTTCTTT	CASSQEGARTEAFF
TRBV5-1	NA	many	TRBJ2-5	TGCGCCAGCAGGTCCAGCCCCCAAGAGACCCAGTACTTC	CASRSSPQETQYF
TRBV5-1	NA	NA	TRBJ2-1	TGCGCCAGCAGCTCCGGACTGACTGGGGTAAATGAGCAGTTCTTC	CASSSGLTGVNEQFF
TRBV5-1	NA	many	TRBJ2-5	TGCGCCAGCACCGGCGGTGGGCAGCAAGAGACCCAGTACTTC	CASTGGGQQETQYF
TRBV7-2	NA	many	TRBJ2-3	TGTGCCAGCAGCTTTGGCGGGGCTAGAGATACGCAGTATTTT	CASSFGGARDTQYF
TRBV6-5	NA	NA	TRBJ1-3	TGTGCCAGCAGTTACTCGAGTGGGTTTGCTGGAAACACCATATATTTT	CASSYSSGFAGNTIYF
TRBV5-6	NA	many	TRBJ2-7	TGTGCCAGCAGCTTGGTCGGGCGGCGCTCCTACGAGCAGTACTTC	CASSLVGRRSYEQYF
TRBV12-3/TRBV12-4	TRBD2	NA	TRBJ2-7	TGTGCCAGCAGCACTAGCGGGAGGTTTTACGAGCAGTACTTC	CASSTSGRFYEQYF
TRBV5-1	TRBD1	many	TRBJ1-4	TGCGCCAGCAGCTCCGGGACAGGAGGAACTAATGAAAAACTGTTTTTT	CASSSGTGGTNEKLFF
TRBV9	NA	many	TRBJ1-2	TGTGCCAGCAACCCCTCGGGAGGGGATAATTATGGCTACACCTTC	CASNPSGGDNYGYTF
TRBV20-1	NA	many	TRBJ2-3	TGCAGTGCTAGAGTGGCCCACAAGTCGGTCACAGATACGCAGTATTTT	CSARVAHKSVTDTQYF
TRBV25-1	NA	many	TRBJ2-5	TGTGCCAGCAGTGAAGGGGTGCGTCCGGAGACCCAGTACTTC	CASSEGVRPETQYF
TRBV5-1	NA	many	TRBJ2-1	TGCGCCAGCAGCTTGCGCGGGACTTACAATGAGCAGTTCTTC	CASSLRGTYNEQFF
TRBV20-1	NA	NA	TRBJ1-3	TGCAGTGATTCCGGGACTACTGGAAACACCATATATTTT	CSDSGTTGNTIYF
TRBV20-1	NA	many	TRBJ1-1	TGCAGTGCTAGTTTTCCGAACACTGAAGCTTTCTTT	CSASFPNTEAFF
TRBV28	TRBD1	NA	TRBJ2-7	TGTGCCAGCAGTTTAACGGACAGGGGCGCCCACGAGCAGTACTTC	CASSLTDRGAHEQYF
TRBV9	TRBD1	NA	TRBJ2-6	TGTGCCAGCAGCGCTACGATCGACGGGACAGGTTTTTCTGGGGCCAACGTCCTGACTTTC	CASSATIDGTGFSGANVLTF
TRBV3-1	NA	NA	TRBJ2-4	TGTGCCAGCAGCCAAGTCAAGGGAATGGCCAAAAACATTCAGTACTTC	CASSQVKGMAKNIQYF
TRBV5-1	NA	many	TRBJ2-2	TGCGCCAGCAGCTTGGTCGGCACCGGGGAGCTGTTTTTT	CASSLVGTGELFF
TRBV7-8	TRBD2	many	TRBJ2-7	TGTGCCAGCAGCGGGACTAGCGGGGTCTACGAGCAGTACTTC	CASSGTSGVYEQYF
TRBV7-6	NA	many	TRBJ2-1	TGTGCCAGCAGCCCCCGAGACATAGCGCAGTTCTTC	CASSPRDIAQFF
TRBV20-1	NA	many	TRBJ2-1	TGCAGTGCTAGGGGGGTGACTACATTCTATGAGCAGTTCTTC	CSARGVTTFYEQFF
TRBV29-1	TRBD2	NA	TRBJ2-1	TGCAGCGTTGATACTAGCGGGAGCTACAATGAGCAGTTCTTC	CSVDTSGSYNEQFF
TRBV7-2	TRBD2	few	TRBJ2-5	TGTGCCAGCACCTCGATAGCGGGAGATGAGACCCAGTACTTC	CASTSIAGDETQYF
TRBV5-5	TRBD1	NA	TRBJ1-4	TGTGCCAGCAGCCCCCCCGGACAGGGTAATGAAAAACTGTTTTTT	CASSPPGQGNEKLFF
TRBV20-1	TRBD2	NA	TRBJ2-3	TGCAGTGCTAGGTCCCTAGCGGGGCGGTGGGGCACAGATACGCAGTATTTT	CSARSLAGRWGTDTQYF
TRBV20-1	NA	NA	TRBJ2-7	TGCAGTGCTAAAGTATCCTACGAGCAGTACTTC	CSAKVSYEQYF
TRBV20-1	NA	NA	TRBJ1-2	TGCAGTGCAAAAGGACGGGACTATGGCTACACCTTC	CSAKGRDYGYTF